This TCR beta chain was documented in a study of tumor and adjacent non-tumor tissue in lung cancer. Background on the study: Each sample yielded 3.9 million or so productive TCRbeta reads on average.

This CDR3 spans 15 amino acids. The germline V gene encodes CDR1 MNHEY and CDR2 SVGAGI. This clonotype is a singleton in its sample. The germline gene is not matched at one end of the junction; a read error may be the cause. A modified ARM-PCR protocol with three rounds of nested PCR amplified TCRbeta. TCRdb reanalysed the multiplex PCR reads using MiXCR and keeps one entry per CDR3 protein. The profile shows under 95,000 distinct CDR3 sequences, about 67% of them singletons. The template was RNA from unsorted bulk tissue. The TCR comes from a man between 60 and 70 years old with non-small cell lung cancer. The gene calls are TRBV6-5 and TRBJ2-2; 7 bases are a match to TRBD1. Sequences were obtained from lung tumor tissue. CDR3 sequence (DNA): TGTGCCAGCAGGTCTGGGACAGTGAACATCGGGGAGCTGTATTTT. This codes for CASRSGTVNIGELYF.